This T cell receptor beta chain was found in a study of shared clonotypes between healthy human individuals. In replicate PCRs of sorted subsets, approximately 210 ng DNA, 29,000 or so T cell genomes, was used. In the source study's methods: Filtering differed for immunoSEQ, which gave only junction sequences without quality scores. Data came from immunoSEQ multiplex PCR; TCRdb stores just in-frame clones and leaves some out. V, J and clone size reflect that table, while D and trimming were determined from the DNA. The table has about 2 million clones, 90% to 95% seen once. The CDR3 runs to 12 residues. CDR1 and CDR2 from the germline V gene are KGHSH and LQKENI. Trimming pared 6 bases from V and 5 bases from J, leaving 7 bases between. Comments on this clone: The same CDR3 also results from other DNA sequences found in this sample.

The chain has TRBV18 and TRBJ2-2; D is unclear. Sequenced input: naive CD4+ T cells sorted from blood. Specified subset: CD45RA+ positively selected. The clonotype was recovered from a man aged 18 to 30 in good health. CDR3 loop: CASSRTTGELFF. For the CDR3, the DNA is TGTGCCAGCTCGCGAACGACCGGGGAGCTGTTTTTT.